The source of this T cell receptor beta chain is a study of technical replicates of blood from several donors. The table came from immunoSEQ multiplex PCR; TCRdb's copy has only in-frame clones and leaves some out. This sample has about 99,000 clones, with about 95% found just once. This CDR3 region has 16 residues. Germline CDR1 is SEHNR and CDR2 is FQNEAQ (reference sequence). J gave up 1 base and V 3 bases, and 8 bases lay outside the gene matches. The rearrangement links TRBV7-9 to TRBJ1-1, with 7 positions matching TRBD1. Sample: T cells isolated from PBMCs. The source is a human donor in good health. The CDR3 nucleotides are TGTGCCAGCAGCTTTAGAGGGGGCGAGAAGAACACTGAAGCTTTCTTT. Its translation is CASSFRGGEKNTEAFF. Filled out from reference TRBV7-9 and TRBJ1-1, the complete variable domain reads DTGVSQNPRHKITKRGQNVTFRCDPISEHNRLYWYRQTLGQGPEFLTYFQNEAQLEKSRLLSDRFSAERPKGSFSTLEIQRTEQGDSAMYLCASSFRGGEKNTEAFFGQGTRLTVV.